The source of this T cell receptor beta chain is a study of T-cell memory formation after mild COVID-19. For the study at large: There were largely donor-specific TCR clusters. Study-level results: Some responding clones appeared in pre-infection memory, suggesting cross-reactive memory joined.

This clonotype was seen more than once but under ten times. Its antigen remains unknown. TCR alpha and TCR beta cDNA libraries carrying sample barcodes and UMIs were produced by 5'RACE using constant-segment primers. TCRdb recomputed calls from the 5' RACE reads with MiXCR, one row per CDR3 protein. The sample lists fewer than 450,000 distinct CDR3 sequences, 20% to 25% occurring once. The source of this sequence is an adult woman who had mild COVID-19 (a few samples of this study predate the infection). Cell type and time point are not known. The sample taken for sequencing was PBMCs or a T cell subset sorted from them (not recorded which).

CDR3 sequence: CASSGTGMDGSSYEQYF. DNA of the CDR3: TGCGCCAGCAGCGGGACAGGGATGGATGGGAGCTCCTACGAGCAGTACTTC. This chain connects TRBV5-1 to TRBJ2-7; TRBD1 matches 9 bases. This CDR3 region has 17 residues. Germline V gives CDR1 SGHRS, CDR2 YFSETQ. The V and J ends lost 4 bases and 0 bases, in that order; junction bases with no gene match: 11. The full variable domain, rest sourced from reference TRBV5-1 and TRBJ2-7, is KAGVTQTPRYLIKTRGQQVTLSCSPISGHRSVSWYQQTPGQGLQFLFEYFSETQRNKGNFPGRFSGRQFSNSRSEMNVSTLELGDSALYLCASSGTGMDGSSYEQYFGPGTRLTVT.